This T cell receptor (beta chain) was sequenced during a study of patients and donors after allogeneic stem cell transplantation (dated by TCRdb to the early 2020s). A note on this clonotype: Its antigen is unknown. No base qualities exist here, and no much larger clone lies one base off it.

Counted from cysteine to phenylalanine, this CDR3 has 15 amino acids. Just the 45-base CDR3 DNA is kept, in frame starting at base 1. Trimmed from V: 0 bases; trimmed from J: 2 bases; junction bases lacking a gene match: 5. From a lookup of the germline V gene (reference sequence), CDR1 and CDR2 are DFQATT and SNEGSKA. Library prep was done by RT-PCR. TCRdb lists the instrument as NextSeq 550. TCRdb reprocessed the public reads (quality trimming at Q25 with fastp, clone calling with MiXCR) and kept in-frame beta chains. CDR3 protein duplicates are merged, each entry listing the most common genes and DNA. The sample has 920,000 or so distinct CDR3 sequences on record, roughly 18% of them singletons. The ten largest clones capture around 6% of the sample.

This TCR was sampled from a human donor who was either an allogeneic HSCT recipient or a stem cell or donor lymphocyte infusion donor (not recorded which). It is not recorded whose cells these are; they may come from a transplant donor. Recombination joined TRBV20-1 with TRBJ2-7, with TRBD1 matching 9 junction bases. The sample taken for sequencing was blood, either unsorted or a sorted T cell fraction (not recorded which). The CDR3 reads as follows: CSAREGTGLAYEQYF. The sequence in DNA is TGCAGTGCTAGAGAAGGGACAGGGTTAGCCTACGAGCAGTACTTC.